Below, 19 T cell receptor beta chains from the same sample are listed, as sequenced in a study of blood T cell repertoires in COVID-19. Repertoires were generated with immunoSEQ multiplex PCR, while TCRdb's copy carries only in-frame clones and drops some. The table records approximately 91,000 clones, 70% to 90% of them present only once. The material sequenced was peripheral blood. All receptors come from a man in his 70s with acute or convalescent COVID-19.

V gene TRBV3-1 (or the pseudogene TRBV3-2) combines with J gene TRBJ2-3, with 10 bases aligning to TRBD2. Germline loops: CDR1 LGHDT, CDR2 YNNKEL (reference sequence). V lost 2 bases and J lost 1; bases outside the gene matches: 9. The CDR3 covers 18 residues. CDR3 nucleotide sequence: TGTGCCAGCAGCCAACCCATTAGAGCGGGGGGGCGCACAGATACGCAGTATTTT. This gives the protein CASSQPIRAGGRTDTQYF.

The chain links TRBV30 to TRBJ1-1; possibly TRBD1 for D (6 bases). Trimming pared 1 base from V and 3 bases from J, leaving 12 bases between. The CDR3 is 14 residues long. Germline-derived CDR1 and CDR2 are GTSNPN and SVGIG (reference sequence). The CDR3 loop reads CAWSAATGHTEAFF. CDR3 nucleotide sequence: TGTGCCTGGAGTGCTGCGACAGGCCACACTGAAGCTTTCTTT.

The chain recombines TRBV29-1 with TRBJ2-2; 8 nucleotides agree with TRBD1. This CDR3 contains 14 residues. Germline V gives CDR1 SQVTM, CDR2 ANQGSEA. V dropped 3 bases and J dropped 6; count of bases not matched to a gene: 6. CDR3 in amino acids: CSVDDRGGPGELFF. The DNA for the CDR3 is TGCAGCGTTGATGACAGGGGCGGGCCCGGGGAGCTGTTTTTT.

The chain carries TRBV11-1 and TRBJ2-5; D may be TRBD1 (6 bases). The CDR3 is 16 residues long. V dropped 5 bases and J dropped 2 bases, with 18 bases sitting between them. Germline CDR1 reads SGHAT; CDR2 reads FQDESV (reference sequence). CDR3 nucleotide sequence: TGTGCCAGCAGCCCCCGGACAGCCCGTTATCAAGAGACCCAGTACTTC. It encodes CASSPRTARYQETQYF.

The V call is TRBV3-1 (or the pseudogene TRBV3-2), the J call TRBJ1-1; D perhaps matches TRBD1 (5 bases). The CDR3 sequence is 13 residues long. The V and J ends lost 4 bases and 1 base respectively, with 7 bases between them. Germline V lookup: CDR1 LGHDT, CDR2 YNNKEL (reference sequence). The CDR3 DNA sequence: TGTGCCAGCAGCCTCGGACAGAACACTGAAGCTTTCTTT. Residues: CASSLGQNTEAFF.

The rearrangement links TRBV7-9 to TRBJ1-4, with 7 nucleotides matching TRBD1. V shed 5 bases, J shed 3 bases, and the junction held 6 bases outside the gene matches. CDR3 size: 15 residues. Germline V lookup: CDR1 SEHNR, CDR2 FQNEAQ (reference sequence). This CDR3 reads CASSPRTGPNEKLFF. The CDR3 coding sequence is TGTGCCAGCAGCCCCCGGACAGGCCCTAATGAAAAACTGTTTTTT.

The chain recombines TRBV5-1 with TRBJ1-6; unclear D gene. Germline V gives CDR1 SGHRS, CDR2 YFSETQ. Trimming left V 0 bases short and J 10 bases short, with 11 bases between. This CDR3 spans 14 amino acids. CDR3 nucleotides: TGCGCCAGCAGCTTGGGCACGGAGGGCTCACCCCTCCACTTT. Amino acid sequence: CASSLGTEGSPLHF.

The rearrangement joins TRBV7-9 to TRBJ1-4; D gene ambiguous. Per germline, CDR1 SEHNR and CDR2 FQNEAQ (reference sequence). This CDR3 region has 14 residues. The germline V and J ends were trimmed by 7 bases and 1 base, with 10 bases remaining between them. CDR3 nucleotides: TGTGCCAGCACCTTTGGGAGAACTAATGAAAAACTGTTTTTT. It is translated as CASTFGRTNEKLFF. Drawing the rest from reference TRBV7-9 and TRBJ1-4, the complete variable domain is DTGVSQNPRHKITKRGQNVTFRCDPISEHNRLYWYRQTLGQGPEFLTYFQNEAQLEKSRLLSDRFSAERPKGSFSTLEIQRTEQGDSAMYLCASTFGRTNEKLFFGSGTQLSVL.

The chain carries TRBV3-1 (or the pseudogene TRBV3-2) and TRBJ1-1; perhaps TRBD1 as D (5 bases). V lost 1 base and J lost 10, with 13 bases in between. Germline V lookup: CDR1 LGHDT, CDR2 YNNKEL (reference sequence). The CDR3 has 13 amino acids. CDR3 amino acids: CASSQVGRSGAFF. In DNA form, the CDR3 reads TGTGCCAGCAGCCAAGTGGGGCGTAGCGGAGCTTTCTTT.

CDR3 region: CASSSGQGYGYTF. Written as DNA, the CDR3 is TGTGCCAGCAGTTCGGGACAGGGATATGGCTACACCTTC. This chain links TRBV6-5 with TRBJ1-2, with TRBD1 identical over 9 bases. CDR3 length: 13 amino acids. In germline, CDR1 is MNHEY, CDR2 SVGAGI. Trimming at V came to 4 bases and at J to 5 bases, leaving 2 bases not matched to a gene.

The chain is built from TRBV27 and TRBJ2-1; possibly TRBD1 for D (6 bases). This CDR3 is 14 amino acids long. V lost 7 bases and J 2 bases, leaving 12 bases between the germline ends. Germline assignment: CDR1 MNHEY and CDR2 SMNVEV (reference sequence). The CDR3 coding sequence is TGTGCCAGCAAAACCGGGACAACCTACAATGAGCAGTTCTTC. Protein sequence: CASKTGTTYNEQFF.

This chain links TRBV10-1 with TRBJ2-5; TRBD1 is a possible D gene (5 bases). This CDR3 region has 15 residues. V was cut by 0 bases and J by 6 bases, with 14 bases left in between. Germline V CDR1 and CDR2: WNHNN, SYGVQD (reference sequence). In nucleotides, the CDR3 is TGCGCCAGCAGTGAGTCCAGGGCTGTTCTGAAGACCCAGTACTTC. It is translated as CASSESRAVLKTQYF.

V and J are TRBV14 and TRBJ2-6; TRBD2 is a possible D gene (5 bases). Germline V lookup: CDR1 SGHDN, CDR2 FVKESK. Trimming removed 1 base from V and 0 bases from J, with 16 bases in between. The CDR3 spans 19 residues. CDR3 sequence reads: CASSQGGLILSSGANVLTF. The CDR3 bases are TGTGCCAGCAGCCAAGGAGGGCTGATACTGAGCTCTGGGGCCAACGTCCTGACTTTC.

As DNA, the CDR3 is TGTGCCAGCAGCTTGGGCCGGGATAACACCGGGGAGCTGTTTTTT. The encoded protein is CASSLGRDNTGELFF. This chain links TRBV5-5 with TRBJ2-2; weak D call: TRBD2 (5 bases). The V end was cut by 0 bases, the J end by 2 bases, with 8 bases between. The CDR3 contains 15 residues. Germline CDR1 SGHKS, CDR2 YYEKEE (reference sequence).

This clone came up once. The chain employs TRBV30 and TRBJ1-4; 7 bases line up with TRBD1. CDR1 and CDR2 from the germline V gene are GTSNPN and SVGIG (reference sequence). The CDR3 length is 12 residues. V dropped 3 bases and J dropped 10; count of bases not matched to a gene: 5. CDR3 in DNA: TGTGCCTGGAGGGTAGACAGGGCAAAACTGTTTTTT. Its protein is CAWRVDRAKLFF. The whole variable domain, filled in from reference TRBV30 and TRBJ1-4, reads SQTIHQWPATLVQPVGSPLSLECTVEGTSNPNLYWYRQAAGRGLQLLFYSVGIGQISSEVPQNLSASRPQDRQFILSSKKLLLSDSGFYLCAWRVDRAKLFFGSGTQLSVL.

The V call is TRBV2, the J call TRBJ2-5, with D possibly matching TRBD1 (5 bases). Trimming cost V 3 bases and J 3 bases, with 8 bases left between them. Germline V gene data show CDR1 as SNHLY and CDR2 as FYNNEI. The CDR3 covers 13 residues. The CDR3 DNA sequence: TGTGCCAGCAGTGAGGGGCCCGAAGAGACCCAGTACTTC. Amino acid sequence: CASSEGPEETQYF.

The chain has TRBV5-1 and TRBJ1-4, with D hard to call. This CDR3 has 15 residues. Between the trimmed V and J ends, which lost 5 bases and 5 bases, there was a span of 16 bases. The V gene's germline CDR1 is SGHRS and CDR2 YFSETQ. CDR3 residues: CASRFLPGTNEKLFF. DNA of the CDR3: TGCGCCAGCAGGTTCCTGCCGGGAACAAATGAAAAACTGTTTTTT.

V gene TRBV7-9 combines with J gene TRBJ1-2; D is possibly TRBD1 (6 bases). The V end was cut by 5 bases, the J end by 5 bases, with 15 bases between. The germline gives CDR1 SEHNR, CDR2 FQNEAQ (reference sequence). There are 14 residues in the CDR3. The chain's CDR3 is CASSPRTDPYGYTF. The DNA of the CDR3 is TGTGCCAGCAGCCCCAGGACAGACCCTTATGGCTACACCTTC.

The chain combines TRBV5-6 with TRBJ1-2; 8 bases map to TRBD1. Germline V lookup: CDR1 SGHDT, CDR2 YYEEEE. The CDR3 runs 15 residues. V gave up 0 bases and J gave up 4 bases; unmatched junction bases: 5. CDR3 residues: CASSLAGTGVYGYTF. In DNA form, the CDR3 reads TGTGCCAGCAGCTTGGCCGGGACAGGAGTCTATGGCTACACCTTC.